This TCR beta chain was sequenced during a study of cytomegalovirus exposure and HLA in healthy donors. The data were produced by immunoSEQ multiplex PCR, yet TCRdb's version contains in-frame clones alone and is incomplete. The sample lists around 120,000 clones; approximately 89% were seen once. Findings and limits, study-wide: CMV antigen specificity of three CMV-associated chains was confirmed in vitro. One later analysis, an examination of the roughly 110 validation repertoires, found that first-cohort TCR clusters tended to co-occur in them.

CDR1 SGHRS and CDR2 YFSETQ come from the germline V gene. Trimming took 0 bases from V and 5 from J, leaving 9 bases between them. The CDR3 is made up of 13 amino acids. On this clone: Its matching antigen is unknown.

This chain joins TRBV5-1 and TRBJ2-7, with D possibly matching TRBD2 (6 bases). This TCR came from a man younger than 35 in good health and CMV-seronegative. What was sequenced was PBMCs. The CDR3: CASSLGDSNEQYF. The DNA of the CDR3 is TGCGCCAGCAGCTTGGGGGACTCTAACGAGCAGTACTTC.